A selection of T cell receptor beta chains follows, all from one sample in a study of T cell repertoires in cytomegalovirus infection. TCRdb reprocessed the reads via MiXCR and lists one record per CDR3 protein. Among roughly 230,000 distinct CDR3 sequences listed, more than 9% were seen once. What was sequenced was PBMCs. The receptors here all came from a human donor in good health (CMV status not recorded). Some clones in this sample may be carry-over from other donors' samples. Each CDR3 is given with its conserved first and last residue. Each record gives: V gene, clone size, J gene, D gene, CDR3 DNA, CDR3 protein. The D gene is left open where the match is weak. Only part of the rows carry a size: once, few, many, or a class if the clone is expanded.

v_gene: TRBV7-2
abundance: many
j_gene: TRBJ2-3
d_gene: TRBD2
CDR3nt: TGTGCCAGCAGCTCCCTAGCGGGACGTCCCACAGATACGCAGTATTTT
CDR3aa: CASSSLAGRPTDTQYF

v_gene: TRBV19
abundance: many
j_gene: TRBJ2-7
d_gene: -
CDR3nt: TGTGCCAGTAGTATTGAAAGGGAGTCCTACGAGCAGTACTTC
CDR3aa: CASSIERESYEQYF

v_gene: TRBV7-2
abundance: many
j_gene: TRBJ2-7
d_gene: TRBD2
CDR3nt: TGTGCCAGCAGCTTAGAGGTTAGCGGGAGCGTAACCTACGAGCAGTACTTC
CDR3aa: CASSLEVSGSVTYEQYF

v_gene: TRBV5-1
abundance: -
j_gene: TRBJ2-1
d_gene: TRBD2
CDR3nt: TGCGCCAGCAGCTTGGGGCAGGGAGGGGTCGGTGAGCAGTTCTTC
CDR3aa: CASSLGQGGVGEQFF

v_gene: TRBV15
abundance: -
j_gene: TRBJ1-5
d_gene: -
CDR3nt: TGTGCCACCAGCAGAGTAGCCGCTCAGGGGAACAATCAGCCCCAGCATTTT
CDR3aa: CATSRVAAQGNNQPQHF

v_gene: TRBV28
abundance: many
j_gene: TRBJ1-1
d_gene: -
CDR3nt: TGTGCCAGCCCTTCTAGACAGAATGAAGCTTTCTTT
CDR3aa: CASPSRQNEAFF

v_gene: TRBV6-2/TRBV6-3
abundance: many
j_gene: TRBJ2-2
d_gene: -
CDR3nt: TGTGCCAGCAGACTTATCGCCGGGGAGCTGTTTTTT
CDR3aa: CASRLIAGELFF

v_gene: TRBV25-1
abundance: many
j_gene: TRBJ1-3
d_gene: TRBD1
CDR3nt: TGTGCCAGCAGTGAACCGGGGACAGGGGCTGGAAACACCATATATTTT
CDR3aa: CASSEPGTGAGNTIYF

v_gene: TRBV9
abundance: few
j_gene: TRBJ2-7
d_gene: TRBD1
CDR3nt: TGTGCCAGCAGCGTTACTACAGGGGGCGAGCAGTACTTC
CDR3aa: CASSVTTGGEQYF

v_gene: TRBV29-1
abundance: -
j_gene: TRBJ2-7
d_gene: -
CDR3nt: TGCAGCGTTGAAACCACAGGGAGGGGAGAGCAGTACTTC
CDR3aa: CSVETTGRGEQYF

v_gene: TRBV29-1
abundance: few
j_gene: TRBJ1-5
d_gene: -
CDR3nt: TGCAGCGTTGACGCAGGGGTGGATCAGCCCCAGCATTTT
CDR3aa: CSVDAGVDQPQHF

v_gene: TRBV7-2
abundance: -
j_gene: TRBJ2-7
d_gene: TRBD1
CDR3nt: TGTGCCAGCAGCCGGGACAGCGGCTCCTACGAGCAGTACTTC
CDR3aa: CASSRDSGSYEQYF

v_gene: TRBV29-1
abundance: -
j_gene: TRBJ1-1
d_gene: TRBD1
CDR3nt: TGCAGCGTGGAAGTTGGCGGACAGGGGACCACTGAAGCTTTCTTT
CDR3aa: CSVEVGGQGTTEAFF

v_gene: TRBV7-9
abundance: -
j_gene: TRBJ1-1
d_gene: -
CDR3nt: TGTGCCAGCAGCCATCCGGGCCGGAACACTGAAGCTTTCTTT
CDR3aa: CASSHPGRNTEAFF

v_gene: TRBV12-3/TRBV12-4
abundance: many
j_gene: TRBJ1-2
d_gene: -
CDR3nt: TGTGCCAGCAGTTTAACTCTGAACTATGGCTACACCTTC
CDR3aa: CASSLTLNYGYTF

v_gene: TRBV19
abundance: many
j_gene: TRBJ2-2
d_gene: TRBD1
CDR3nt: TGTGCCAGTAGTGCCCTAACCGGGACAGGGATCTCCGGGGAGCTGTTTTTT
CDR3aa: CASSALTGTGISGELFF

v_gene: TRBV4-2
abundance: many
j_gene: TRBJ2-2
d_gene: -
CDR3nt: TGTGCCAGCAGCCAAGAAACGGCCGGGGAGCTGTTTTTT
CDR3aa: CASSQETAGELFF

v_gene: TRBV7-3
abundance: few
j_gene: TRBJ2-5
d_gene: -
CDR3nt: TGTGCCAGCAGCTTAAATTACGGGAGTGGAGAGACCCAGTACTTC
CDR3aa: CASSLNYGSGETQYF